Below, 14 T cell receptor beta chains from the same sample are listed, as sequenced in a study of T cell responses to AZD1222 COVID-19 vaccine. The assay was immunoSEQ multiplex PCR, and TCRdb's table has in-frame clones only and misses some. The data contain 120,000 to 150,000 clones, under 95% of them singletons. This material consisted of peripheral blood, taken on day 0 of AZD1222 vaccination. The receptor source for this set is an adult in good health.

The V gene is TRBV5-8, the J gene TRBJ1-3; 7 nucleotides line up with TRBD1. Losses at the gene ends were 4 bases for V and 4 bases for J; bases not matched to a gene: 11. There are 16 residues in the CDR3. Germline CDR1 reads SGHTS; CDR2 reads YDEGEE. CDR3 amino acids: CASSIAGGSSGNTIYF. The CDR3, as DNA: TGTGCCAGCAGCATCGCAGGGGGATCGAGCGGAAACACCATATATTTT. The entire variable domain, with the rest obtained from reference TRBV5-8 and TRBJ1-3, is as follows: EAGVTQSPTHLIKTRGQQATLRCSPISGHTSVYWYQQALGLGLQFLLWYDEGEERNRGNFPPRFSGRQFPNYSSELNVNALELEDSALYLCASSIAGGSSGNTIYFGEGSWLTVV.

This rearrangement joins TRBV6-6 to TRBJ2-7, with D possibly being TRBD2 (6 bases). The CDR3 loop spans 14 amino acids. Germline V gives CDR1 MNHNY, CDR2 SVGAGI (reference sequence). The ends were cut back, 4 bases at V and 3 bases at J, with 13 bases in the middle. For the CDR3, the DNA is TGTGCCAGCAGTTCCCCGGACTATTACTACGAGCAGTACTTC. Its translation is CASSSPDYYYEQYF.

The chain has TRBV6-1 and TRBJ1-3; 7 bases align to TRBD1. The CDR3 spans 21 residues. V trimming: 2 bases; J trimming: 0 bases; junction bases outside the gene matches: 19. The germline V gene has CDR1 MNHNS and CDR2 SASEGT. Here the CDR3 reads CASSERGLIWGQRDSGNTIYF. DNA of the CDR3: TGTGCCAGCAGTGAACGAGGACTAATTTGGGGACAGCGTGACTCTGGAAACACCATATATTTT.

The chain joins TRBV7-3 to TRBJ2-3; 9 bases are shared with TRBD2. Germline CDR1 and CDR2: SGHTA and FQGTGA. The CDR3 is made up of 16 amino acids. J was trimmed by 5 bases and V by 2 bases; bases with no gene match: 8. In nucleotides, the CDR3 is TGTGCCAGCAGCTTAGAGGCGGGAGGGCCTGGAGATACGCAGTATTTT. Its protein is CASSLEAGGPGDTQYF.

V usage is TRBV30 and J usage is TRBJ2-5, with 9 bases fitting TRBD1. Unmatched junction bases numbered 2, after V lost 2 bases and J lost 4 bases. This CDR3 comprises 13 residues. Germline V gene data show CDR1 as GTSNPN and CDR2 as SVGIG (reference sequence). CDR3 sequence (DNA): TGTGCCTGGAGTACAGGGGGCGCAGAGACCCAGTACTTC. It encodes CAWSTGGAETQYF.

The chain uses TRBV5-1 and TRBJ2-5; the D is unclear. The CDR3 loop spans 17 amino acids. V dropped 2 bases and J dropped 2 bases, with 19 bases sitting between them. The V gene's germline CDR1 is SGHRS and CDR2 YFSETQ. The CDR3 is CASSFGRVDTSQETQYF. CDR3 coding DNA: TGCGCCAGCAGCTTCGGCAGAGTAGATACATCACAAGAGACCCAGTACTTC.

The chain's CDR3 is CASSVDSGGLGSSYEQYF. CDR3 DNA: TGTGCCAGCAGCGTGGACAGTGGGGGACTAGGGAGCTCCTACGAGCAGTACTTC. The genes are TRBV5-6 and TRBJ2-7, with 8 bases aligning to TRBD2. In germline, CDR1 is SGHDT, CDR2 YYEEEE. The CDR3 is made up of 18 amino acids. Trimming at V came to 4 bases and at J to 0 bases, leaving 15 bases not matched to a gene.

This clone was found a few times. The chain combines TRBV5-1 with TRBJ2-5, with TRBD1 matching over 8 bases. The CDR3 extends over 17 amino acids. J gave up 2 bases and V 3 bases, and 12 bases lay outside the gene matches. Per germline, CDR1 SGHRS and CDR2 YFSETQ. CDR3 loop: CASSWGATGAGQETQYF. CDR3 DNA: TGCGCCAGCAGCTGGGGGGCGACAGGGGCAGGACAAGAGACCCAGTACTTC. Using reference TRBV5-1 and TRBJ2-5 for the parts outside the CDR3, the full variable domain is KAGVTQTPRYLIKTRGQQVTLSCSPISGHRSVSWYQQTPGQGLQFLFEYFSETQRNKGNFPGRFSGRQFSNSRSEMNVSTLELGDSALYLCASSWGATGAGQETQYFGPGTRLLVL.

The J gene is TRBJ2-5, the V gene TRBV24-1; D gene unclear. V dropped 4 bases and J dropped 2 bases, with 10 bases sitting between them. CDR3 size: 14 residues. Germline loops: CDR1 KGHDR, CDR2 SFDVKD. The CDR3: CATSDRSPQETQYF. As DNA, the CDR3 is TGTGCCACCAGTGACAGGAGCCCACAAGAGACCCAGTACTTC.

The chain uses TRBV3-1 (or the pseudogene TRBV3-2) and TRBJ2-2; TRBD2 matches 14 bases. The CDR3 sequence is 18 residues long. J lost 4 bases, V lost 1 base, and 5 bases had no gene match. Germline-derived CDR1 and CDR2 are LGHDT and YNNKEL (reference sequence). CDR3 sequence: CASSQGLAGGPGTGELFF. In DNA, the CDR3 is TGTGCCAGCAGCCAAGGACTAGCGGGAGGGCCCGGCACCGGGGAGCTGTTTTTT.

This sequence joins TRBV9 and TRBJ2-3; D may be TRBD2 (6 bases). CDR3 length: 18 residues. Deletions cut 0 bases from V and 2 bases from J, with 19 bases between. CDR1 and CDR2 (germline): SGDLS, YYNGEE. CDR3 nucleotide sequence: TGTGCCAGCAGCGTAGCTGGAGGGACGTCCGCCACCACAGATACGCAGTATTTT. It specifies CASSVAGGTSATTDTQYF. Full variable domain (remainder filled in from reference TRBV9 and TRBJ2-3): DSGVTQTPKHLITATGQRVTLRCSPRSGDLSVYWYQQSLDQGLQFLIQYYNGEERAKGNILERFSAQQFPDLHSELNLSSLELGDSALYFCASSVAGGTSATTDTQYFGPGTRLTVL.

This clone was observed a single time. V is TRBV28 and J is TRBJ1-5, with TRBD1 matching 7 bases. Trimming at V came to 5 bases and at J to 4 bases, leaving 5 bases not matched to a gene. CDR3 length: 14 residues. Germline V gives CDR1 MDHEN, CDR2 SYDVKM. The CDR3, as DNA: TGTGCCAGCAGTCCCGGACAGGAGAATCAGCCCCAGCATTTT. Its translation: CASSPGQENQPQHF. The full variable domain, with the rest looked up from reference TRBV28 and TRBJ1-5, is DVKVTQSSRYLVKRTGEKVFLECVQDMDHENMFWYRQDPGLGLRLIYFSYDVKMKEKGDIPEGYSVSREKKERFSLILESASTNQTSMYLCASSPGQENQPQHFGDGTRLSIL.

The gene calls are TRBV28 and TRBJ2-2; D ambiguous. Trimming took off 5 bases at V and 1 base at J, with 17 bases between the two ends. CDR1 and CDR2 from the germline V gene are MDHEN and SYDVKM. The CDR3 loop spans 17 amino acids. CDR3 in amino acids: CASSPGLSSLNTGELFF. CDR3 nucleotide sequence: TGTGCCAGCAGTCCCGGGCTGTCTAGTTTGAACACCGGGGAGCTGTTTTTT.

The gene calls are TRBV4-2 and TRBJ2-1, with 8 bases aligning to TRBD2. This CDR3 is 16 amino acids long. J was trimmed by 3 bases and V by 1 base; bases with no gene match: 5. Germline V gene sequence: CDR1 LGHNA, CDR2 YNFKEQ. The CDR3 loop reads CASSQASAGGYNEQFF. The CDR3, as DNA: TGTGCCAGCAGCCAAGCGAGCGCGGGAGGCTACAATGAGCAGTTCTTC.